This record looks at one TCR beta chain sequence and its context. The sample comes from a study of blood T cell repertoires in COVID-19. Study-wide background: Samples taken during acute and convalescent COVID-19 were collected in the United States, Italy and Spain. T cells, B-cell-depleted T cells, or PBMCs provided the cDNA or gDNA that served as material.

Authors' data handling: Reference gene primers were amplified, and this amplification served to estimate nucleated cell counts. TCRdb's copy holds only in-frame clones and misses some; the assay was immunoSEQ multiplex PCR. For V, J and clone size, that table is used; D and trimming come from the DNA. Of roughly 110,000 clones listed, almost 85% were seen once; the top ten hold about 4%. Germline loops: CDR1 SGHDT, CDR2 YYEEEE. The ends were cut back, 0 bases at V and 1 base at J, with 10 bases in the middle. The CDR3 has 16 residues. Material: peripheral blood. This sequence joins TRBV5-6 and TRBJ1-4, with a tentative D call TRBD1 (5 bases). This TCR was recovered from a human donor in a cohort sampled during active COVID-19. Here the CDR3 DNA reads TGTGCCAGCAGCTTGGCCGCGGGGCAAACTAATGAAAAACTGTTTTTT. As protein: CASSLAAGQTNEKLFF.